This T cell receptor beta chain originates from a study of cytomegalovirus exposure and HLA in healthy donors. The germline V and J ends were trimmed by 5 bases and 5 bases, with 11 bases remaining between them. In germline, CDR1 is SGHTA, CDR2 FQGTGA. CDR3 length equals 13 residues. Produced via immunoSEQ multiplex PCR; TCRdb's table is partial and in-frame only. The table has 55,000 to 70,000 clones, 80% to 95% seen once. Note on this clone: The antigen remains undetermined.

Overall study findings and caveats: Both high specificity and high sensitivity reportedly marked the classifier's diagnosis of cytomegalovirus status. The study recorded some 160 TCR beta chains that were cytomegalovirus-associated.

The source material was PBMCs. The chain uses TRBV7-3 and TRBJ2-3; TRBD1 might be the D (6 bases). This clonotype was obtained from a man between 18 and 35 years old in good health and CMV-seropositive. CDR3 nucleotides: TGTGCCAGCAGCACCGACAGGCTAGATACGCAGTATTTT. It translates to CASSTDRLDTQYF.